Below are 32 T cell receptor beta chains sequenced from a single sample in a study of T cells in Graves' hyperthyroidism and ophthalmopathy. There were TCR beta CDR3 regions amplified from RNA transcripts. HTBI primers were employed in a first-round RT-PCR of the TCR CDR3. Using its own MiXCR run on the multiplex PCR reads, TCRdb lists one record per CDR3 protein. The table shows roughly 360,000 distinct CDR3 sequences, with around an eighth occurring only once. The sequenced material came from blood. The receptor set was obtained from a young man with Graves' hyperthyroidism that later progressed to Graves' ophthalmopathy.

This clonotype was detected a few times. The rearrangement links TRBV5-1 to TRBJ2-7; the match to TRBD1 covers 8 bases. V lost 4 bases to trimming and J lost 6 bases; unmatched junction nucleotides: 9. Germline loops: CDR1 SGHRS, CDR2 YFSETQ. The CDR3 runs 14 residues. The CDR3 nucleotides read TGCGCCAGCAGCCCTAGGACAGGGCGTAGCGAGCAGTACTTC. It is translated as CASSPRTGRSEQYF.

This chain connects TRBV12-3 or TRBV12-4 to TRBJ2-1; the D gene could be TRBD1 or TRBD2 (5 bases each). This CDR3 contains 17 residues. V lost 3 bases and J lost 0, with 15 bases in between. The CDR3 here is CASSFGSGLRSYNEQFF. DNA for the CDR3: TGTGCCAGCAGTTTTGGGTCGGGGCTTCGCTCCTACAATGAGCAGTTCTTC.

V usage is TRBV5-1 and J usage is TRBJ2-5; the D gene is possibly TRBD1 (5 bases). The V gene lost 5 bases and the J gene lost 5 bases, with 10 bases spanning the gap. This CDR3 spans 12 amino acids. CDR1 is SGHRS and CDR2 is YFSETQ in the germline V gene. CDR3 loop: CASSTGAETQYF. In DNA, the CDR3 is TGCGCCAGCAGTACAGGTGCCGAGACCCAGTACTTC.

This clonotype was recorded many times. This sequence joins TRBV12-3 or TRBV12-4 and TRBJ2-7, with TRBD2 matching 7 bases. With 7 bases clipped from V and 7 bases from J, the junction kept 4 bases outside the gene matches. This CDR3 is 11 amino acids long. This CDR3 reads CASKRAGEQYF. Here the CDR3 DNA reads TGTGCCAGCAAACGAGCGGGAGAGCAGTACTTC.

This clonotype was counted at least ten times. The rearrangement uses TRBV18 and TRBJ2-7; D possibly matches TRBD1 or TRBD2 (5 bases each). This CDR3 contains 14 residues. CDR1 is KGHSH, CDR2 LQKENI, per germline. V was cut by 8 bases and J by 0 bases, with 14 bases left in between. CDR3 nucleotide sequence: TGTGCCAGCAAACCTGGGGGAAGCTCCTACGAGCAGTACTTC. Translating it yields CASKPGGSSYEQYF.

This clonotype showed up just a few times. CDR3 residues: CAISARRGAYEQYF. The CDR3 DNA sequence: TGTGCCATCAGTGCCCGCCGGGGGGCCTACGAGCAGTACTTC. The gene calls are TRBV10-3 and TRBJ2-7, with TRBD2 matching over 7 bases. The germline V gene encodes CDR1 ENHRY and CDR2 SYGVKD. V trimming: 4 bases; J trimming: 2 bases; junction bases outside the gene matches: 5. This CDR3 has 14 amino acids.

This clonotype was seen more than once but under ten times. The V and J genes are TRBV6-5 and TRBJ2-7; the D is unclear. This CDR3 is built from 12 residues. Germline CDR1 and CDR2: MNHEY and SVGAGI. The V and J ends lost 0 bases and 9 bases respectively, with 9 bases between them. CDR3 protein: CASSYSGRRQYF. The CDR3, as DNA: TGTGCCAGCAGTTACTCCGGCCGTAGGCAGTACTTC.

The chain uses TRBV5-1 and TRBJ1-3; 7 bases align to TRBD1. V was clipped by 0 bases and J by 1 base; unmatched bases: 1. Germline-derived CDR1 and CDR2 are SGHRS and YFSETQ. The CDR3 extends over 15 amino acids. This CDR3 is CASSLATGSGNTIYF. CDR3 nucleotides: TGCGCCAGCAGCTTGGCGACAGGGTCTGGAAACACCATATATTTT. Based on the CDR3 plus reference TRBV5-1 and TRBJ1-3, the full variable domain is KAGVTQTPRYLIKTRGQQVTLSCSPISGHRSVSWYQQTPGQGLQFLFEYFSETQRNKGNFPGRFSGRQFSNSRSEMNVSTLELGDSALYLCASSLATGSGNTIYFGEGSWLTVV.

This clonotype has at least ten counts. The V call is TRBV7-8, the J call TRBJ1-5; a possible D gene is TRBD1 (5 bases). Looked up from germline, CDR1 is SGHVS and CDR2 is FQNEAQ. Trimming shortened V by 5 bases and J by 4 bases, and 9 bases separated the two germline ends. This CDR3 comprises 13 residues. Written as DNA, the CDR3 is TGTGCCAGCAGCCAGGGTAGGAATCAGCCCCAGCATTTT. Its protein is CASSQGRNQPQHF.

This clonotype was observed at least ten times. The genes are TRBV10-3 and TRBJ2-7; possibly TRBD1 for D (6 bases). The CDR3 is 13 residues long. V lost 10 bases, J lost 0 bases, and 13 bases lay in between. Germline V gene lookup returns CDR1 ENHRY and CDR2 SYGVKD. For the CDR3, the DNA is TGTGCCACCCACCGGGACATCTCCTACGAGCAGTACTTC. Translated: CATHRDISYEQYF.

Remarks on this clonotype: A much more abundant neighbour one base away suggests this may be a read error. The CDR3: CAWSAGSSETQYF. CDR3 coding DNA: TGTGCCTGGAGTGCTGGGAGTTCGGAGACCCAGTACTTC. The chain employs TRBV30 and TRBJ2-5; TRBD2 is a possible D gene (5 bases). Germline CDR1 GTSNPN, CDR2 SVGIG (reference sequence). Deletions cut 1 base from V and 5 bases from J, with 11 bases between. The CDR3 has 13 amino acids.

This clonotype was picked up many times. The chain employs TRBV28 and TRBJ1-6, with TRBD1 identical over 7 bases. V trimming: 4 bases; J trimming: 7 bases; junction bases outside the gene matches: 1. Per germline, CDR1 MDHEN and CDR2 SYDVKM. The CDR3 is 13 residues long. The CDR3 nucleotides read TGTGCCAGCAGTTCAGGGGGAAATTCACCCCTCCACTTT. Amino acids: CASSSGGNSPLHF.

Comment on this clonotype: This may be a read error, as it is one base from a much larger clone. The chain uses TRBV20-1 and TRBJ1-2, with 7 nucleotides matching TRBD1. The CDR3 extends over 12 amino acids. CDR1 is DFQATT, CDR2 SNEGSKA, per germline (reference sequence). V lost 4 bases and J lost 8; bases outside the gene matches: 7. The CDR3 DNA reads TGCAGTGCTACTTACAGGGGCGACGGCTACACCTTC. It encodes CSATYRGDGYTF.

This clonotype was detected ten times or more. The chain's CDR3 is CASSPTVSSYEQYF. The CDR3 DNA follows: TGTGCCAGCAGTCCGACAGTGAGCTCCTACGAGCAGTACTTC. The genes are TRBV2 and TRBJ2-7, with a possible D match to TRBD1 (5 bases). Germline-derived CDR1 and CDR2 are SNHLY and FYNNEI. Trimming took off 5 bases at V and 0 bases at J, with 11 bases between the two ends. This CDR3 spans 14 amino acids.

This clonotype was counted ten times or more. This chain joins TRBV7-9 and TRBJ2-7; 7 bases line up with TRBD1. This CDR3 is built from 15 residues. Germline CDR1 reads SEHNR; CDR2 reads FQNEAQ (reference sequence). V shed 6 bases, J shed 5 bases, and the junction held 13 bases outside the gene matches. The CDR3 DNA reads as TGTGCCAGCAGATCCGACAGGGCGGTTTTAGACGAGCAGTACTTC. The encoded protein is CASRSDRAVLDEQYF.

This clonotype has just a few counts. The chain uses TRBV6-1 and TRBJ2-2; D is uncertain. CDR3 size: 11 residues. The ends were cut back, 7 bases at V and 7 bases at J, with 7 bases in the middle. Per germline, CDR1 MNHNS and CDR2 SASEGT. The CDR3 region is CASTTGGELFF. CDR3 nucleotide sequence: TGTGCCAGCACGACTGGCGGGGAGCTGTTTTTT.

This clonotype was picked up many times. This chain joins TRBV7-9 and TRBJ1-2; D is possibly TRBD1 (5 bases). The CDR3 runs 13 residues. V lost 3 bases and J 8 bases, leaving 13 bases between the germline ends. The germline V gene has CDR1 SEHNR and CDR2 FQNEAQ (reference sequence). The CDR3 bases are TGTGCCAGCAGCTTGTGGGACCTGGAGGGCTACACCTTC. Translating it yields CASSLWDLEGYTF.

Concerning this clonotype itself: A much larger clone differs from this one at a single base, so this may be a read error. This chain uses TRBV5-1 with TRBJ2-7; TRBD1 agrees at 10 bases. The length of the CDR3 is 16 residues. The germline gives CDR1 SGHRS, CDR2 YFSETQ. CDR3 DNA: TGCGCCGGCAGCTTGGGGGGGACAGGGGCGTCCTACGAGCAGTACTTC. Residues: CAGSLGGTGASYEQYF.

The chain links TRBV30 to TRBJ1-4; D unresolved. The V and J ends lost 7 bases and 8 bases respectively, with 17 bases between them. Germline V gene sequence: CDR1 GTSNPN, CDR2 SVGIG (reference sequence). The length of the CDR3 is 13 residues. The DNA of the CDR3 is TGTGCCTTGAGGGTTATTCCTCGAGAAAAACTGTTTTTT. Protein sequence: CALRVIPREKLFF.

This clonotype was recorded at least ten times. The J gene is TRBJ2-7, the V gene TRBV28; D not certain. The CDR3 length is 14 residues. Per the germline V gene, CDR1 is MDHEN and CDR2 is SYDVKM. V lost 7 bases, J lost 0 bases, and 13 bases lay in between. In DNA, the CDR3 is TGTGCCAGCAACTTTCCTAGGAGCTCCTACGAGCAGTACTTC. Its translation: CASNFPRSSYEQYF.

This clonotype showed up many times. The chain combines TRBV7-2 with TRBJ2-3, with 11 bases identical to TRBD2. CDR1 is SGHTA and CDR2 is FQGNSA in the germline V gene. V dropped 5 bases and J dropped 2; count of bases not matched to a gene: 9. The CDR3 has 17 residues. The CDR3: CASSPIGTSGFTDTQYF. CDR3 nucleotide sequence: TGTGCCAGCAGCCCCATTGGGACTAGCGGATTCACAGATACGCAGTATTTT.

The gene calls are TRBV25-1 and TRBJ1-4; a possible D gene is TRBD1 (6 bases). The CDR3 length is 15 residues. The V end lost 6 bases, the J end lost 8 bases, and 19 bases lay between the germline ends. Germline CDR1 reads MGHDK; CDR2 reads SYGVNS. The CDR3 nucleotides read TGTGCCAGCAGACAATGGGGGCAGGGTGAGGAAAAACTGTTTTTT. Amino acid sequence: CASRQWGQGEEKLFF.

This clonotype was observed at least ten times. An end of the junction does not agree with germline; a read error may underlie this. J is TRBJ2-5 and V is TRBV5-1, with D maybe TRBD2 (5 bases). The CDR3 consists of 14 residues. CDR1 is SGHRS and CDR2 is YFSETQ in the germline V gene. CDR3 sequence reads: CASSLGGGQETQYF. Written as DNA, the CDR3 is TGTGCCAGCAGCTTAGGAGGAGGACAAGAGACCCAGTACTTC.

A word on this clonotype: A read error is likely, as this CDR3 ends without the conserved phenylalanine or tryptophan. Here the CDR3 reads CASSPHGSPYEQYC. DNA for the CDR3: TGTGCCAGCAGCCCTCACGGTTCTCCCTACGAGCAGTACTGC. The chain joins TRBV7-9 to TRBJ2-7; no definite D call. Germline-derived CDR1 and CDR2 are SEHNR and FQNEAQ (reference sequence). V dropped 5 bases and J dropped 2 bases, with 13 bases sitting between them. This CDR3 is 14 amino acids long.

This clonotype has a handful of counts. V is TRBV6-9 and J is TRBJ1-6; 10 nucleotides align to TRBD1. Germline loops: CDR1 MNHGY, CDR2 SVAAGI. With V trimmed by 4 bases and J by 7 bases, 4 bases remained unmatched. The CDR3 sequence is 15 residues long. CDR3 coding DNA: TGTGCCAGCAGTTTGACAGGGGGCCCAAATTCACCCCTCCACTTT. The encoded protein is CASSLTGGPNSPLHF.

V gene TRBV3-1 combines with J gene TRBJ2-1; unclear D gene. The CDR3 consists of 13 residues. V was pared by 1 base and J by 5 bases, with 6 bases between. Germline V gene data show CDR1 as LGHDT and CDR2 as YNNKEL (reference sequence). The DNA for the CDR3 is TGTGCCAGCAGCCAAGGGCCGAACAATGAGCAGTTCTTC. Translation gives CASSQGPNNEQFF.

The CDR3 DNA follows: TGTGCCAGCAGGCAGGGAGATACGCAGTATTTT. It codes for CASRQGDTQYF. The chain uses TRBV6-1 and TRBJ2-3; weak D call: TRBD1 (5 bases). The CDR3 extends over 11 amino acids. In germline, CDR1 is MNHNS, CDR2 SASEGT. V was cut by 6 bases and J by 5 bases, with 6 bases left in between.

This clonotype turned up a few times. V is TRBV19 and J is TRBJ2-6; D unresolved. The germline CDR1 and CDR2 sequences are LNHDA and SQIVND (reference sequence). Trimming took off 2 bases at V and 1 base at J, with 3 bases between the two ends. The CDR3 contains 14 residues. The DNA for the CDR3 is TGTGCCAGTAGTATACAATCTGGGGCCAACGTCCTGACTTTC. Residues: CASSIQSGANVLTF.

V usage is TRBV7-9 and J usage is TRBJ2-1; D may be TRBD2 (6 bases). There are 15 residues in the CDR3. CDR1 is SEHNR, CDR2 FQNEAQ, per germline (reference sequence). Trimming removed 6 bases at V and 7 bases at J, with 19 bases between. In DNA form, the CDR3 reads TGTGCCAGCAGACCGAGCGGGCCAGGGCATAATGAGCAGTTCTTC. Protein sequence: CASRPSGPGHNEQFF.

This clonotype was counted ten times or more. The V call is TRBV28, the J call TRBJ1-5; 9 bases agree with TRBD1. J was trimmed by 4 bases and V by 4 bases; bases with no gene match: 11. CDR1 MDHEN and CDR2 SYDVKM come from the germline V gene. The CDR3 is 17 amino acids. The CDR3 region has the DNA TGTGCCAGCAGTTCAAATGACAGGGGGGATCTGAATCAGCCCCAGCATTTT. It codes for CASSSNDRGDLNQPQHF. Combining the CDR3 with reference TRBV28 and TRBJ1-5 gives the whole variable domain DVKVTQSSRYLVKRTGEKVFLECVQDMDHENMFWYRQDPGLGLRLIYFSYDVKMKEKGDIPEGYSVSREKKERFSLILESASTNQTSMYLCASSSNDRGDLNQPQHFGDGTRLSIL.

This clonotype was observed a few times. This chain connects TRBV5-6 to TRBJ2-5; no firm D call. Germline CDR1 reads SGHDT; CDR2 reads YYEEEE. This CDR3 spans 15 amino acids. Trimming pared 3 bases from V and 0 bases from J, leaving 12 bases between. In DNA form, the CDR3 reads TGTGCCAGCAGCTCTGGACCCACGTACCAAGAGACCCAGTACTTC. Translating it yields CASSSGPTYQETQYF. Using reference TRBV5-6 and TRBJ2-5 for the parts outside the CDR3, the full variable domain is DAGVTQSPTHLIKTRGQQVTLRCSPKSGHDTVSWYQQALGQGPQFIFQYYEEEERQRGNFPDRFSGHQFPNYSSELNVNALLLGDSALYLCASSSGPTYQETQYFGPGTRLLVL.

There are a few counts of this clonotype. The chain recombines TRBV24-1 with TRBJ1-5; the D gene is possibly TRBD1 (5 bases). The V end lost 4 bases, the J end lost 6 bases, and 6 bases lay between the germline ends. Germline V gene lookup returns CDR1 KGHDR and CDR2 SFDVKD. The CDR3 is 12 amino acids. This chain's CDR3 is CATSDTGQPQHF. DNA for the CDR3: TGTGCCACCAGTGACACAGGTCAGCCCCAGCATTTT.